Given below is one T cell receptor (beta chain) in context. Its antigen is undetermined. The data are from a study of T cell responses to AZD1222 COVID-19 vaccine. Germline CDR1 reads SGHRS; CDR2 reads YFSETQ. With V trimmed by 5 bases and J by 1 base, 6 bases remained unmatched. CDR3 length: 17 residues. Study-wide points: Sampling captured repertoires only after the peak T cell response.

Clones were sequenced by immunoSEQ multiplex PCR, and TCRdb holds only the in-frame ones, with some missing. The table lists around 120,000 clones, about 87% of them singletons, with 8.4% in the top ten. This sample comprised peripheral blood, obtained on day 0 of AZD1222 vaccination. This clonotype was sampled from an adult in good health. The gene calls are TRBV5-1 and TRBJ2-1, with TRBD2 matching 13 bases. The CDR3 loop is CASRMRGLAGSYNEQFF. CDR3 DNA sequence: TGCGCCAGCAGGATGAGGGGACTAGCGGGGTCCTACAATGAGCAGTTCTTC.